This paragraph covers one TCR beta chain sequence. Antigen: not known. TCRdb recomputed calls from the 5' RACE reads with MiXCR, one row per CDR3 protein. This sample has approximately 340,000 distinct CDR3 sequences, with less than 20% found just once. This entry comes from a study of T-cell memory formation after mild COVID-19. V gave up 3 bases and J gave up 9 bases; unmatched junction bases: 5. This CDR3 is built from 14 residues. General study points: Nothing confirmed that second-wave clones peaking on day 37 were specific for SARS-CoV-2.

Sequencing used PBMCs or a T cell subset sorted from them (not recorded which). The sequence was collected from a man aged 18 to 29 who had mild COVID-19 (a few samples of this study predate the infection). Cell type and time point are not known. The chain links TRBV12-3 or TRBV12-4 to TRBJ1-1; 12 positions match TRBD1. In DNA form, the CDR3 reads TGTGCCAGCAGTTTTGGGACAGGGGGCGGTAAAGCTTTCTTT. Protein sequence: CASSFGTGGGKAFF.